One TCR beta chain is described in this entry. Single viable CD3+CD4+CD8-CD45RO+ cells were sorted as the memory CD4+ T cells. The data belong to a study of memory CD4+ T cells and cytomegalovirus serostatus. The V and J ends lost 0 bases and 4 bases respectively, with 8 bases between them. Germline loops: CDR1 SGHRS, CDR2 YFSETQ. This CDR3 contains 14 residues. Method: immunoSEQ multiplex PCR; TCRdb's copy keeps in-frame clones and lacks some. The sample has over 25,000 clones, 75% to 80% seen once. The rearrangement uses TRBV5-1 and TRBJ1-5; tentatively, D is TRBD1 (6 bases). This clonotype originated in an adult in good health and CMV-seronegative. Sequences were obtained from memory CD4+ T cells from blood. In nucleotides, the CDR3 is TGCGCCAGCAGCTTGGAAGGACAGAATCAGCCCCAGCATTTT. Its translation is CASSLEGQNQPQHF.